This T cell receptor beta chain comes out of a study of blood T cells in healthy people across ages (dated by TCRdb to 2013 to 2016). About the study as a whole: In model experiments, roughly one uniquely barcoded TCR beta cDNA molecule per two T cells was captured by template switching. To track age-related changes in TCR beta repertoire diversity, the study relied on deep sequencing normalized with unique cDNA molecular identifiers. The donors were split into four age groups: young (average roughly 15 years), middle-aged (roughly 40), aged (about 62) and long-lived (under 85). To avoid experimental bias, donors of different ages were randomly spread across the sequencing lanes. Using the same blood draw, the study looked at two additional independent replicas of 1 million unique cDNA reads for two donors, one aged 18 to 30 and the other aged 80 or older.

Library generation was performed with 5' RACE. Instrument on record: Illumina HiSeq 2500. The second PCR ran for roughly 7 to 12 cycles and used a J-beta primer mix along with a sample-barcoded 5' primer. A template-switch 5' adaptor carrying 12 random nucleotides introduced a unique molecular identifier onto each TCR beta cDNA molecule. At least 3 million CDR3-containing paired-end reads were obtained from each sample. All of the RNA was converted into first-strand cDNA using the Mint cDNA synthesis kit, with a TRBC-specific oligonucleotide serving as the primer. Following uracil-DNA glycosylase treatment, a first 18-cycle PCR with universal primers M1SS and BC2_uni_R was performed on all cDNA. For the original study's pipeline: For normalization, 1 million high-quality reads were randomly selected from each sample, with every read carrying a distinct molecular identifier. Instead of being binned into consensus sequences, reads that shared molecular identifiers were thrown out. MiTCR, run with a Q25 quality threshold and the strictest error-elimination algorithm, handled CDR3 identification, clonotype clustering and error correction. A nonparametric unseen species model with Euler transformation was used to estimate a lower bound on total TCR beta diversity. Clones were called with MiXCR by TCRdb after fastp trimmed the public reads at Q25, and only in-frame beta chains were retained. CDR3 protein duplicates are merged, each entry listing the most common genes and DNA. Clone size and V and J calls follow TCRdb, not the original study. For this sample there are about 640,000 distinct CDR3 sequences; approximately 59% appear just once. The ten top clones hold 30% to 40% of the sample.

Donors were 39 systemically healthy Caucasian individuals from Russia aged roughly 6 to 100 years. Roughly 9.5 milliliters of peripheral blood were drawn from each donor into EDTA-treated Vacutainer tubes. Ficoll-Paque density-gradient centrifugation was used to isolate PBMCs, with at least 6.5 million per sample. Total RNA, at least 6 micrograms per sample, was extracted from PBMCs with Trizol reagent. For every donor, flow cytometry on a PBMC aliquot measured the percentage of naive CD45RAhigh/CD27high T cells. A remark on this clonotype: Its antigen target is currently unknown. Within one base of it there is no much larger clone, and no base qualities were kept.

V is pared back by 2 bases and J by 0 bases, with 12 bases lying between the germline termini. Via the germline V gene (reference sequence), CDR1 is DFQATT and CDR2 SNEGSKA. The CDR3 spans 15 residues, from the cysteine through the phenylalanine. Only the CDR3 part of the read is kept: 45 bases, read in frame from the first base. What the study reported, not specific to this receptor: As age increased, observed TCR beta diversity per million T cells dropped in a roughly linear way, and a significant reduction was already evident by age approximately 40. Donor CMV infection status was unknown, potentially confounding age-related changes in expanded clonotypes. The long-lived group showed more naive CD4+ T cells, fewer expanded clones and increased TCR diversity than the aged group, suggesting age selection. Bulk unsorted PBMC profiling prevented conclusive comparison of naive and antigen-experienced compartments. A strong correlation was found between observed TCR beta diversity and the percentage of naive T cells measured by flow cytometry. Estimates of total diversity based on one million sequenced T cells were regarded as lower bounds and as underestimates.

The chain was built from TRBV20-1 and TRBJ2-3; the D gene cannot be resolved reliably. The origin of this receptor is a man in his 60s in good health. Sequencing used blood. The nucleotide sequence is given as TGCAGTGCTAGAACCTCCCCATTCAGCACAGATACGCAGTATTTT. Translated, it gives CSARTSPFSTDTQYF.